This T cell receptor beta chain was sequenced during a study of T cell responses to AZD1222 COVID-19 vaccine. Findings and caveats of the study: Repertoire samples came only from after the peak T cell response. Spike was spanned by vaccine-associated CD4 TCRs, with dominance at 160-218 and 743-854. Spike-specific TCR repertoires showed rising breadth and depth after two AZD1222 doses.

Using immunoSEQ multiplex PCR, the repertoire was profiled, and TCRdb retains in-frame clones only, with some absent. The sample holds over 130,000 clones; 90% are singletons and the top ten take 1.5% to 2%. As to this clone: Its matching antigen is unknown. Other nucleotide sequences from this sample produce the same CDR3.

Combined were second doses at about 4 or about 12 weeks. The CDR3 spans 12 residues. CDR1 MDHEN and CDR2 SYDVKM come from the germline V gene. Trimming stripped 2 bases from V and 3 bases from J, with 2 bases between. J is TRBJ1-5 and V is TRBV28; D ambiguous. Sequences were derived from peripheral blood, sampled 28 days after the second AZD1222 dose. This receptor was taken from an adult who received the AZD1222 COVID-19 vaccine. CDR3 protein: CASSLVNQPQHF. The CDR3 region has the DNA TGTGCCAGCAGTTTAGTCAATCAGCCCCAGCATTTT. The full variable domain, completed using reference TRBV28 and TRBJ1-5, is DVKVTQSSRYLVKRTGEKVFLECVQDMDHENMFWYRQDPGLGLRLIYFSYDVKMKEKGDIPEGYSVSREKKERFSLILESASTNQTSMYLCASSLVNQPQHFGDGTRLSIL.